This TCR beta chain was retrieved from a study of Ad26.COV2.S vaccination and SARS-CoV-2 variants. The study, taken as a whole, reports: Recipients given vaccine exceeded placebo recipients in spike-specific TCR breadth. Estimates derived from TCR breadth and depth analyses may have underestimated total T cell responses.

Using immunoSEQ multiplex PCR, the repertoire was profiled, and TCRdb retains in-frame clones only, with some absent. The table lists some 350,000 clones, more than 75% of them singletons, with 3% to 4% in the top ten. Treatment of the sample: 15 to 20 received Ad26.COV2.S at low or high dose, single or two shots; about five received placebo; per-sample allocation not given. The samples were gathered on day 63 after the first injection of vaccine or placebo. Wuhan-strain spike was delivered by a replication-incompetent Ad26 vector. Germline V gives CDR1 LGHNA, CDR2 YSLEER. There are 15 residues in the CDR3. V was pared by 3 bases and J by 1 base, with 11 bases between. A word on this clone: What it binds is not known.

The rearrangement links TRBV4-3 to TRBJ2-3; D is ambiguous. The clonotype comes from a person between 18 and 65 years old who received the Ad26.COV2.S COVID-19 vaccine or a placebo. The sample was peripheral blood, taken in a trial of Ad26.COV2.S vaccine versus placebo. The CDR3 protein is CASSQRNRGTDTQYF. The CDR3, as DNA: TGCGCCAGCAGCCAGCGTAACAGAGGCACAGATACGCAGTATTTT.